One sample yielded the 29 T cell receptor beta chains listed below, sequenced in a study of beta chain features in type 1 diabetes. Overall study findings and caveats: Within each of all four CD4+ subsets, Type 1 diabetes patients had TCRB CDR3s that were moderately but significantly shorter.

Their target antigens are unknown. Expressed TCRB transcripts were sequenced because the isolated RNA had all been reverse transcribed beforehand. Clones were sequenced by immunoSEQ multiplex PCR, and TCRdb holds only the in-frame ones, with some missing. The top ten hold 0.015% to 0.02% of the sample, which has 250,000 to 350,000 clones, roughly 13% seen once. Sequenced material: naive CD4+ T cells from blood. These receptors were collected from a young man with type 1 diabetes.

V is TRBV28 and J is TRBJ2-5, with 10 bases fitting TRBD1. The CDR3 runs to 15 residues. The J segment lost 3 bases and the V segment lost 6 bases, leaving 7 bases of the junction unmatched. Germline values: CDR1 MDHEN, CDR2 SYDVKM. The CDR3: CASSLRDRGEETQYF. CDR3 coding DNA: TGTGCCAGCAGCCTCCGGGACAGGGGTGAAGAGACCCAGTACTTC.

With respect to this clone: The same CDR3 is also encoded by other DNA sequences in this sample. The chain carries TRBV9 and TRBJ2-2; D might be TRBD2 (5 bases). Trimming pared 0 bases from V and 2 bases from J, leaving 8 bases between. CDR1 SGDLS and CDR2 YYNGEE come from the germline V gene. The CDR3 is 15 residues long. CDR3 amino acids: CASSVAGTNTGELFF. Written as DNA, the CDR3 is TGTGCCAGCAGCGTAGCGGGAACAAACACCGGGGAGCTGTTTTTT.

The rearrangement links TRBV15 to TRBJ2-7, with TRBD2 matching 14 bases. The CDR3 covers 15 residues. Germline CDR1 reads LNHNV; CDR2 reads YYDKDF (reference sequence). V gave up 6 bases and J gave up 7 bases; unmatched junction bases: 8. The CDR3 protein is CATRGGTSGRSEQYF. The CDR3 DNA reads TGTGCCACCAGAGGGGGGACTAGCGGGAGAAGTGAGCAGTACTTC.

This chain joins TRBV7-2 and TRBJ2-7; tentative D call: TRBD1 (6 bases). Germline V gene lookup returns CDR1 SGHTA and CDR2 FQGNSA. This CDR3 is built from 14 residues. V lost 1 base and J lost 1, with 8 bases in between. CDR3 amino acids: CASSLVQGSYEQYF. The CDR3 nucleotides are TGTGCCAGCAGCTTAGTACAGGGTTCCTACGAGCAGTACTTC.

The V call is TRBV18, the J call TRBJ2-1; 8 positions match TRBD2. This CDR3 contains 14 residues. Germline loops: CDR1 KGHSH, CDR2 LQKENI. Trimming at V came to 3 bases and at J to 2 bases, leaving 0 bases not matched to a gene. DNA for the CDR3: TGTGCCAGCTCACCGGGACTAGCCTACAATGAGCAGTTCTTC. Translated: CASSPGLAYNEQFF.

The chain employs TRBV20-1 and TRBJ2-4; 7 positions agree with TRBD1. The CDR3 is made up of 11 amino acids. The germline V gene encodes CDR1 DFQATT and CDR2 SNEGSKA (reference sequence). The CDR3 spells CRPGQQNIQYF. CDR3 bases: TGCAGACCGGGACAGCAAAACATTCAGTACTTC.

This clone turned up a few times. This CDR3 is CASSTQETYEQYF. CDR3 sequence (DNA): TGTGCCAGCTCAACACAGGAGACCTACGAGCAGTACTTC. V and J are TRBV18 and TRBJ2-7; D may be TRBD1 (5 bases). Trimming pared 5 bases from V and 2 bases from J, leaving 10 bases between. The CDR3 is made up of 13 amino acids. Germline CDR1 KGHSH, CDR2 LQKENI.

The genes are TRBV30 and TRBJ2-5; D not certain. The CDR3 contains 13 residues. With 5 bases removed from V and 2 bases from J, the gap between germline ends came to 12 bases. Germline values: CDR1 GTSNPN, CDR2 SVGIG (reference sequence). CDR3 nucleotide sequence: TGTGCCTGGCAAGCAACCGGGCAAGAGACCCAGTACTTC. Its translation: CAWQATGQETQYF.

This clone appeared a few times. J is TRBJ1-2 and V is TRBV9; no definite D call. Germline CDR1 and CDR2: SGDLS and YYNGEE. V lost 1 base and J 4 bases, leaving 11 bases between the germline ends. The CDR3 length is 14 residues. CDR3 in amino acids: CASSVSNSLYGYTF. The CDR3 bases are TGTGCCAGCAGCGTATCTAACAGCCTCTATGGCTACACCTTC.

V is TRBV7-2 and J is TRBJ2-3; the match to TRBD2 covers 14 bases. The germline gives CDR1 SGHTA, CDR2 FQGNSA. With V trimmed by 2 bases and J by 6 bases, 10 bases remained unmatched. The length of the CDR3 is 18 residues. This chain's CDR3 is CASSLRPGLAGVQDTQYF. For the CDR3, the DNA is TGTGCCAGCAGCTTACGACCGGGACTAGCGGGAGTCCAGGATACGCAGTATTTT.

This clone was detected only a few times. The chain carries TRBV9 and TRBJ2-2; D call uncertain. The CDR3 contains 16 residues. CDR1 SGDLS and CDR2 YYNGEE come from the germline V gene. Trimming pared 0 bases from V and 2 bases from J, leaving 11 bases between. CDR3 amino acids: CASSVGSSLNTGELFF. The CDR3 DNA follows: TGTGCCAGCAGCGTAGGTAGCTCCCTAAACACCGGGGAGCTGTTTTTT.

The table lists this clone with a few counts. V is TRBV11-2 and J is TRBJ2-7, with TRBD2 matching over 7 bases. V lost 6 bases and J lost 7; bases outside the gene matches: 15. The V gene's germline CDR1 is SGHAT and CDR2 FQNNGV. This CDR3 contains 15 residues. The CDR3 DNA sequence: TGTGCCAGCAGTTCCACCGGGACTATGCCTGGGGAGCAGTACTTC. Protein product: CASSSTGTMPGEQYF.

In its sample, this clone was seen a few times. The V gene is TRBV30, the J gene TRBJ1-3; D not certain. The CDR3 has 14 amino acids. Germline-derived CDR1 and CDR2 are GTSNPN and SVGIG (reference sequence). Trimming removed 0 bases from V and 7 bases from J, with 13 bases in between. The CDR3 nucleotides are TGTGCCTGGAGTGTACAGTCAACAGTTAACACCATATATTTT. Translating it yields CAWSVQSTVNTIYF.

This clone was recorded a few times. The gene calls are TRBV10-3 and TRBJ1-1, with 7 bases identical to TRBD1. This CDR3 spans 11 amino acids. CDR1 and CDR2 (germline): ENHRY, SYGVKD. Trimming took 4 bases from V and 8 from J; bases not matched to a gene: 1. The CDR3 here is CAISGQGEAFF. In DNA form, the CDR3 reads TGTGCCATCAGTGGACAGGGCGAAGCTTTCTTT.

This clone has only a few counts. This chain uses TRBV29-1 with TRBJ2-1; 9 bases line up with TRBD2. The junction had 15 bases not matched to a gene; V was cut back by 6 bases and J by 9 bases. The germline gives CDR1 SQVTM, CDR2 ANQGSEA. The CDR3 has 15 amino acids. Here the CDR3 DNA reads TGCAGCGTGGGGGGACTGGCGGGAGGGCCAGGTGAGCAGTTCTTC. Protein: CSVGGLAGGPGEQFF.

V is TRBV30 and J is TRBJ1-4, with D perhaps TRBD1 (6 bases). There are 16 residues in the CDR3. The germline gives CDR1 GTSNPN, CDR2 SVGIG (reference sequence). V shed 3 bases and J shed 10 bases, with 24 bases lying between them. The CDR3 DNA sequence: TGTGCCTGGAGCCCATTAGTCCGGGACAAAAGAGGAAAACTGTTTTTT. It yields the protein CAWSPLVRDKRGKLFF. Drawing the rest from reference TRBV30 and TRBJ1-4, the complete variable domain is SQTIHQWPATLVQPVGSPLSLECTVEGTSNPNLYWYRQAAGRGLQLLFYSVGIGQISSEVPQNLSASRPQDRQFILSSKKLLLSDSGFYLCAWSPLVRDKRGKLFFGSGTQLSVL.

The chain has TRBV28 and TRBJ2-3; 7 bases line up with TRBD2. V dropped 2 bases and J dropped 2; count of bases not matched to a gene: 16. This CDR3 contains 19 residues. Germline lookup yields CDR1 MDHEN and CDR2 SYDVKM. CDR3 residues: CASSLRTRGAGDATDTQYF. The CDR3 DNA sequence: TGTGCCAGCAGTTTACGCACCCGAGGGGCGGGAGATGCCACAGATACGCAGTATTTT.

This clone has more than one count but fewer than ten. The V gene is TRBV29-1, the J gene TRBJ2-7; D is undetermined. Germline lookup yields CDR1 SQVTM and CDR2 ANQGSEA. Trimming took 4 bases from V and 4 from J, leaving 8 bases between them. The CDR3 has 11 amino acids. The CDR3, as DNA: TGCAGCGTTGTAACGGGTTACGAGCAGTACTTC. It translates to CSVVTGYEQYF.

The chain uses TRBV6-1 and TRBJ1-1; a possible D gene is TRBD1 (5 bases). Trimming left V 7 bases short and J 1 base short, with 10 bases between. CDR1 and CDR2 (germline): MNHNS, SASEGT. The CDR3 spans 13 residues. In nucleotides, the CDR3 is TGTGCCAGCATCCAGACAGCGAACACTGAAGCTTTCTTT. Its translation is CASIQTANTEAFF.

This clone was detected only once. The CDR3 is CASSPKRSTDTQYF. Here the CDR3 DNA reads TGTGCCAGCAGCCCAAAGCGTAGCACAGATACGCAGTATTTT. The rearrangement joins TRBV4-2 to TRBJ2-3, with D unclear. This CDR3 has 14 residues. Per germline, CDR1 LGHNA and CDR2 YNFKEQ. Trimming removed 4 bases at V and 0 bases at J, with 8 bases between.

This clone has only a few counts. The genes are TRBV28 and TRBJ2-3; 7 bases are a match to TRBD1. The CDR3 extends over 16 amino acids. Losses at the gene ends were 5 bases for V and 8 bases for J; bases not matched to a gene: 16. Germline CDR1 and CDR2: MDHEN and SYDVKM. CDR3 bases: TGTGCCAGCAGTCTTCGTGGGACAGCAAGTTGGAGTACGCAGTATTTT. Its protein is CASSLRGTASWSTQYF.

The CDR3 sequence: CASSLNGGLNEQFF. The DNA of the CDR3 is TGTGCCAGCAGCTTAAACGGGGGACTGAATGAGCAGTTCTTC. The chain uses TRBV7-7 and TRBJ2-1; a weak D match, TRBD2 (6 bases). The CDR3 is 14 residues long. The V gene's germline CDR1 is SSHAT and CDR2 FNYEAQ (reference sequence). V lost 2 bases to trimming and J lost 7 bases, with 12 bases between them.

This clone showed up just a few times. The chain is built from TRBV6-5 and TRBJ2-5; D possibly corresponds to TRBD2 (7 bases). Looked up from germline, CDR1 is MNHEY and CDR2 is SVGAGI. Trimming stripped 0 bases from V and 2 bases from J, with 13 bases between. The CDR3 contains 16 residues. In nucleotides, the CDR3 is TGTGCCAGCAGTTACTCCGGCGGGGGCAGGCAAGAGACCCAGTACTTC. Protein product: CASSYSGGGRQETQYF.

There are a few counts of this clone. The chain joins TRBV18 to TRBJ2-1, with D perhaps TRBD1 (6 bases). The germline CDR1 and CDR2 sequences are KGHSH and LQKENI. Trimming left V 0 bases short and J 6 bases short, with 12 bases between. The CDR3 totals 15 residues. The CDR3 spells CASSPPGAPVNEQFF. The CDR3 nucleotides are TGTGCCAGCTCACCACCGGGGGCCCCCGTCAATGAGCAGTTCTTC.

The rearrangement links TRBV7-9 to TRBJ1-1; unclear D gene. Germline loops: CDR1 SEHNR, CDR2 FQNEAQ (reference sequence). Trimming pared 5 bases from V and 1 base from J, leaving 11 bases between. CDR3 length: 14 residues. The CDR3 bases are TGTGCCAGCAGCCGTACGACGGGGAACACTGAAGCTTTCTTT. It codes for CASSRTTGNTEAFF.

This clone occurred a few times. CDR3 amino acids: CASSRQGLDTQYF. The CDR3 DNA follows: TGTGCCAGCTCACGGCAGGGCTTGGATACGCAGTATTTT. The chain employs TRBV18 and TRBJ2-3; D possibly corresponds to TRBD1 (5 bases). Per germline, CDR1 KGHSH and CDR2 LQKENI. The ends were cut back, 4 bases at V and 6 bases at J, with 11 bases in the middle. The CDR3 length is 13 residues.

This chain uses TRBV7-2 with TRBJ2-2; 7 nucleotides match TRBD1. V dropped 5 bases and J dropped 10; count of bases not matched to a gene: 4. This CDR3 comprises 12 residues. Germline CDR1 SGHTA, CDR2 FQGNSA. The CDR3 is CASSDRVSELFF. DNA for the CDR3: TGTGCCAGCAGCGACAGGGTCTCGGAGCTGTTTTTT.

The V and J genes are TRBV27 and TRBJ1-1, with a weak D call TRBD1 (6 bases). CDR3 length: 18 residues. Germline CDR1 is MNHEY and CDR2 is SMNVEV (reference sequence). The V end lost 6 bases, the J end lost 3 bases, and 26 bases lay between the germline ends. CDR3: CASSLTTGLGVRDTEAFF. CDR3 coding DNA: TGTGCCAGCAGCTTAACCACAGGGTTAGGGGTTCGGGACACTGAAGCTTTCTTT.

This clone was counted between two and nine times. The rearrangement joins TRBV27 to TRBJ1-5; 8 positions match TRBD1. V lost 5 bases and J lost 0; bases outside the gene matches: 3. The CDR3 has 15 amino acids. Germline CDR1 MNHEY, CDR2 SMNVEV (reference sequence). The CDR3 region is CASSPDRDSNQPQHF. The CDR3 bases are TGTGCCAGCAGTCCGGACAGGGATAGCAATCAGCCCCAGCATTTT.